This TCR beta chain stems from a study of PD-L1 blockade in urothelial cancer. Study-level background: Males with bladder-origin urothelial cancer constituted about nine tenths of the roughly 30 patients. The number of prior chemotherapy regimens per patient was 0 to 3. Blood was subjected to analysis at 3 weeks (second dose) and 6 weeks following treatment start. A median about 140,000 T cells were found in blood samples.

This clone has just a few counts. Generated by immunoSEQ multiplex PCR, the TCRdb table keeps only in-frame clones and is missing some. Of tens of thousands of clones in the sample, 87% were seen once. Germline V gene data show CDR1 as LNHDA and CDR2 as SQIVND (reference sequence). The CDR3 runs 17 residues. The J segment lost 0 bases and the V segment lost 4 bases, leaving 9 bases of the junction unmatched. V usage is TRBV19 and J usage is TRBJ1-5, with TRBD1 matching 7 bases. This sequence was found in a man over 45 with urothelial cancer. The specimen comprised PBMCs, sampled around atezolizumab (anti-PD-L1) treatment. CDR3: CASSTTQTGFSNQPQHF. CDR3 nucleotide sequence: TGTGCCAGTAGTACCACCCAGACAGGGTTTAGCAATCAGCCCCAGCATTTT.